This T cell receptor (beta chain) was identified in a study of blood T cell repertoires in COVID-19. Study as a whole: Italy, Spain and the United States were the sources of the convalescent and acute COVID-19 samples. Nucleic acid was either cDNA or gDNA, and it came from T cells, B-cell-depleted T cells, or PBMCs.

As originally analysed: It was from reference gene primer amplification that nucleated cell counts were estimated. Profiling relied on immunoSEQ multiplex PCR, and the TCRdb table lists in-frame clones only, not all of them. For V, J and clone size, that table is used; D and trimming come from the DNA. This table holds about 170,000 clones, 80% to 90% found once. V lost 4 bases and J 5 bases, leaving 13 bases between the germline ends. This CDR3 is built from 14 residues. CDR1 and CDR2 from the germline V gene are SEHNR and FQNEAQ (reference sequence). The sample taken for sequencing was peripheral blood. The rearrangement joins TRBV7-9 to TRBJ2-3; weak D call: TRBD1 (6 bases). The TCR was taken from a woman in her 70s with COVID-19, enrolled during active disease. The CDR3 loop reads CASSYPGHKDTQYF. The CDR3 coding sequence is TGTGCCAGCAGCTACCCGGGACACAAAGATACGCAGTATTTT.